The sequence of this TCR beta chain was determined in a study of CD8+ T cells in alopecia areata. Study-wide background: The study gave treated patients oral tofacitinib at 5 to 10 mg twice daily.

V lost 0 bases to trimming and J lost 6 bases, with 8 bases between them. Germline CDR1 MNHNS, CDR2 SASEGT. This CDR3 is 13 amino acids long. This clone showed up just a few times. The target antigen is unknown. Sequencing templates came from extracted RNA that was reverse transcribed into cDNA. Profiling relied on immunoSEQ multiplex PCR, and the TCRdb table lists in-frame clones only, not all of them. The repertoire consists of 150,000 or so clones, with roughly 60% occurring once and the leading ten covering approximately 16%. Treatment reported: oral pan-JAK inhibitor, 5-10 mg twice daily. Samples from alopecia areata patients were lesional scalp punch biopsies and peripheral blood. Study-level points and caveats: Administration of tofacitinib significantly diminished scalp clonality and expanded CD8+ clones within the top 100.

Sequencing was performed on CD4+ T cells sorted from blood, taken at approximately week 60, from a patient treated with tofacitinib. The chain is built from TRBV6-1 and TRBJ1-1, with D unclear. The TCR comes from a human donor with alopecia areata. CDR3 bases: TGTGCCAGCAGTGAAGCTCAGGCAGCTGAAGCTTTCTTT. Residues: CASSEAQAAEAFF.